Each of the 25 T cell receptor beta chains below was sequenced from the same sample in a study of Graves' ophthalmopathy and Graves' hyperthyroidism. Using RNA transcripts, the TCR beta CDR3 regions were amplified. The authors performed first-round RT-PCR with HTBI primers and then a second-round multiplex PCR. TCRdb reanalysed the multiplex PCR reads using MiXCR and keeps one entry per CDR3 protein. Found here are about 740,000 distinct CDR3 sequences, roughly two fifths of them singletons; the top ten hold 44%. The sample was peripheral blood. These receptor sequences come from an adult man with Graves' ophthalmopathy.

The chain carries TRBV7-2 and TRBJ2-6, with 7 bases identical to TRBD1. CDR1 and CDR2 from the germline V gene are SGHTA and FQGNSA. J gave up 4 bases and V 5 bases, and 11 bases lay outside the gene matches. The CDR3 length is 17 residues. The CDR3 loop is CASSRKGAGTGANVLTF. Here the CDR3 DNA reads TGTGCCAGCAGCCGCAAGGGGGCAGGGACCGGGGCCAACGTCCTGACTTTC.

This chain links TRBV29-1 with TRBJ1-1; D is unresolved. This CDR3 spans 12 amino acids. Trimming took off 6 bases at V and 0 bases at J, with 8 bases between the two ends. Germline-derived CDR1 and CDR2 are SQVTM and ANQGSEA. The CDR3 DNA follows: TGCAGCGTCACTTTCCTGAACACTGAAGCTTTCTTT. It specifies CSVTFLNTEAFF. Looking up the rest from reference TRBV29-1 and TRBJ1-1 gives the full variable domain: SAVISQKPSRDICQRGTSLTIQCQVDSQVTMMFWYRQQPGQSLTLIATANQGSEATYESGFVIDKFPISRPNLTFSTLTVSNMSPEDSSIYLCSVTFLNTEAFFGQGTRLTVV.

This chain uses TRBV25-1 with TRBJ2-6; no clear D. CDR3 length equals 16 residues. Germline V gene data show CDR1 as MGHDK and CDR2 as SYGVNS. Trimming removed 3 bases at V and 4 bases at J, with 13 bases between. The CDR3, as DNA: TGTGCCAGCAGTGAGACCTGGAGAAGCGGGGCCAACGTCCTGACTTTC. Its translation is CASSETWRSGANVLTF.

This clonotype was seen a few times. The V gene is TRBV7-2, the J gene TRBJ1-2; no clear D. V lost 10 bases, J lost 3 bases, and 9 bases lay in between. Germline CDR1 SGHTA, CDR2 FQGNSA. CDR3 length equals 11 residues. In DNA, the CDR3 is TGTGCCACCCAGAGATACTATGGCTACACCTTC. Its protein is CATQRYYGYTF.

In regard to this clonotype: Because it lacks the conserved phenylalanine or tryptophan at the end, this CDR3 is likely a read error. This sequence joins TRBV29-1 and TRBJ1-1, with D possibly TRBD1 on 5 matching bases. The length of the CDR3 is 13 residues. The germline gives CDR1 SQVTM, CDR2 ANQGSEA. With 4 bases removed from V and 1 base from J, the gap between germline ends came to 10 bases. For the CDR3, the DNA is TGCAGCGTTGCAGGTAGGGGGAACACTGAAGCTTTCCTT. This encodes CSVAGRGNTEAFL.

The rearrangement uses TRBV7-2 and TRBJ1-6, with 9 positions matching TRBD1. The junction had 14 bases not matched to a gene; V was cut back by 5 bases and J by 9 bases. Germline CDR1 and CDR2: SGHTA and FQGNSA. This CDR3 has 17 residues. CDR3 DNA sequence: TGTGCCAGCAGCCCAGGGGACAACAGGGGGCTTGGTTCACCCCTCCACTTT. Its protein product is CASSPGDNRGLGSPLHF.

This clonotype was found a few times. V and J are TRBV7-3 and TRBJ1-1; D remains ambiguous. The CDR3 loop spans 12 amino acids. V lost 8 bases and J lost 1, with 8 bases in between. Per the germline V gene, CDR1 is SGHTA and CDR2 is FQGTGA. The CDR3 region has the DNA TGTGCCAGCCATCTGTGGAACACTGAAGCTTTCTTT. It encodes CASHLWNTEAFF.

The chain links TRBV20-1 to TRBJ2-6, with 8 bases lining up with TRBD1. The germline V gene encodes CDR1 DFQATT and CDR2 SNEGSKA (reference sequence). V trimming: 2 bases; J trimming: 2 bases; junction bases outside the gene matches: 5. The CDR3 is made up of 16 amino acids. The DNA of the CDR3 is TGCAGTGCTAGACGGACAGGGTTCGCTGGGGCCAACGTCCTGACTTTC. Protein sequence: CSARRTGFAGANVLTF.

The chain's CDR3 is CASSHKTGDETQYF. In DNA, the CDR3 is TGTGCCAGCAGCCACAAAACAGGGGATGAGACCCAGTACTTC. The gene calls are TRBV5-4 and TRBJ2-5; 7 nucleotides line up with TRBD1. The germline V gene encodes CDR1 SGHNT and CDR2 YYREEE (reference sequence). The CDR3 covers 14 residues. Germline trimming cut 4 bases from V and 5 bases from J; bases unmatched to any gene: 8.

The chain links TRBV24-1 to TRBJ1-5, with D unresolved. CDR3 length: 15 residues. Germline assignment: CDR1 KGHDR and CDR2 SFDVKD. Trimming shortened V by 11 bases and J by 1 base, and 17 bases separated the two germline ends. CDR3 region: CASSPEGRSNQPQHF. DNA of the CDR3: TGTGCCAGCTCACCAGAAGGACGGAGCAATCAGCCCCAGCATTTT.

The V call is TRBV7-2, the J call TRBJ2-5; no clear D gene. The germline V gene has CDR1 SGHTA and CDR2 FQGNSA. This CDR3 contains 15 residues. The V and J ends lost 1 base and 5 bases respectively, with 14 bases between them. The CDR3 loop is CASSLDRKSWETQYF. CDR3 bases: TGTGCCAGCAGCTTAGATCGGAAATCCTGGGAGACCCAGTACTTC.

The V and J genes are TRBV24-1 and TRBJ1-5; 7 positions match TRBD1. With V trimmed by 7 bases and J by 5 bases, 10 bases remained unmatched. Germline V gene lookup returns CDR1 KGHDR and CDR2 SFDVKD. This CDR3 spans 15 amino acids. The CDR3 protein is CATRDIDREDQPQHF. In DNA, the CDR3 is TGTGCCACCAGAGACATCGACAGGGAAGATCAGCCCCAGCATTTT.

The V gene is TRBV7-3, the J gene TRBJ2-7; no clear D. The V and J ends lost 2 bases and 0 bases respectively, with 11 bases between them. Germline values: CDR1 SGHTA, CDR2 FQGTGA. This CDR3 comprises 15 residues. For the CDR3, the DNA is TGTGCCAGCAGCTTATATTTAGGCATCTCCTACGAGCAGTACTTC. It is translated as CASSLYLGISYEQYF.

V and J are TRBV5-1 and TRBJ1-1; D unresolved. CDR3 length: 16 residues. The V gene lost 2 bases and the J gene lost 5 bases, with 19 bases spanning the gap. CDR1 is SGHRS and CDR2 is YFSETQ in the germline V gene. The DNA of the CDR3 is TGCGCCAGCAGCTTTGGGGTAAACGCAATCGGGACTGAAGCTTTCTTT. This codes for CASSFGVNAIGTEAFF.

This clonotype has just a few counts. The J gene is TRBJ1-2, the V gene TRBV6-6; D is ambiguous. Trimming pared 5 bases from V and 7 bases from J, leaving 23 bases between. The CDR3 length is 16 residues. CDR1 and CDR2 (germline): MNHNY, SVGAGI (reference sequence). The CDR3 bases are TGTGCCAGCAGTACTACACTTAGGGTTCATCGTTCTGGCTACACCTTC. Its protein product is CASSTTLRVHRSGYTF.

V and J are TRBV6-5 and TRBJ2-5; tentative D call: TRBD1 (5 bases). CDR1 is MNHEY and CDR2 is SVGAGI in the germline V gene. The CDR3 is 16 residues long. V lost 0 bases and J lost 4, with 15 bases in between. The CDR3 reads CASSYSPGLIGETQYF. CDR3 nucleotide sequence: TGTGCCAGCAGTTACTCGCCAGGGTTAATAGGAGAGACCCAGTACTTC.

V usage is TRBV29-1 and J usage is TRBJ1-4; TRBD1 is a possible D gene (5 bases). Germline lookup yields CDR1 SQVTM and CDR2 ANQGSEA. V lost 5 bases to trimming and J lost 7 bases, with 14 bases between them. This CDR3 region has 13 residues. The DNA for the CDR3 is TGCAGCGTTCGGGGCCTCGGGGGTGAAAAACTGTTTTTT. Its translation is CSVRGLGGEKLFF.

The chain combines TRBV7-9 with TRBJ2-7; TRBD1 agrees at 7 bases. The V gene's germline CDR1 is SEHNR and CDR2 FQNEAQ (reference sequence). The CDR3 spans 16 residues. The J segment lost 2 bases and the V segment lost 3 bases, leaving 10 bases of the junction unmatched. The CDR3 protein is CASSFYRQGTPYEQYF. Written as DNA, the CDR3 is TGTGCCAGCAGCTTCTACAGACAGGGAACACCCTACGAGCAGTACTTC.

This clonotype was seen a few times. The chain carries TRBV9 and TRBJ1-5; 7 positions match TRBD1. Germline assignment: CDR1 SGDLS and CDR2 YYNGEE. The V and J ends lost 4 bases and 5 bases, in that order; junction bases with no gene match: 6. CDR3 length equals 14 residues. CDR3 sequence: CASSLGTAYQPQHF. CDR3 DNA sequence: TGTGCCAGCAGCCTGGGGACAGCATATCAGCCCCAGCATTTT.

The rearrangement joins TRBV10-3 to TRBJ1-6, with D uncertain. Trimming stripped 11 bases from V and 6 bases from J, with 17 bases between. CDR1 ENHRY and CDR2 SYGVKD come from the germline V gene. The length of the CDR3 is 14 residues. CDR3: CAADPVRTNSPLHF. CDR3 coding DNA: TGTGCCGCAGACCCAGTGAGAACTAATTCACCCCTCCACTTT.

This clonotype was found many times. The V call is TRBV29-1, the J call TRBJ1-1; D might be TRBD1 (5 bases). The CDR3 has 14 amino acids. Germline CDR1 and CDR2: SQVTM and ANQGSEA. Trimming left V 5 bases short and J 0 bases short, with 13 bases between. In DNA form, the CDR3 reads TGCAGCGTTAGTCCCGGGACGGTGAACACTGAAGCTTTCTTT. This sequence encodes CSVSPGTVNTEAFF.

At least ten counts were recorded for this clonotype. The rearrangement uses TRBV29-1 and TRBJ1-4; D is possibly TRBD1 (5 bases). V was clipped by 6 bases and J by 8 bases, with 19 bases between them. This CDR3 comprises 14 residues. Per the germline V gene, CDR1 is SQVTM and CDR2 is ANQGSEA. CDR3 in DNA: TGCAGCGTCCGTAAAGCAGGGTTGCAAGAAAAACTGTTTTTT. Amino acids: CSVRKAGLQEKLFF.

This clonotype showed up just a few times. The V gene is TRBV20-1, the J gene TRBJ2-7, with D tentatively TRBD2 (5 bases). The CDR3 covers 14 residues. The V gene's germline CDR1 is DFQATT and CDR2 SNEGSKA (reference sequence). V dropped 3 bases and J dropped 2 bases, with 14 bases sitting between them. CDR3 sequence: CSARVSNGAYEQYF. The CDR3 coding sequence is TGCAGTGCTAGGGTTTCGAACGGGGCCTACGAGCAGTACTTC.

This clonotype was detected many times. The chain recombines TRBV29-1 with TRBJ2-2; 7 bases match TRBD1. In germline, CDR1 is SQVTM, CDR2 ANQGSEA. The CDR3 has 14 residues. The V gene end was trimmed by 6 bases and the J gene end by 2 bases; junction bases not matched to a gene: 6. The CDR3 region is CSVGTDLNTGELFF. The CDR3 nucleotides read TGCAGCGTCGGGACAGACCTAAACACCGGGGAGCTGTTTTTT.

This clonotype appeared many times. The chain is built from TRBV7-9 and TRBJ2-5; no firm D call. The CDR3 has 14 amino acids. Trimming stripped 6 bases from V and 4 bases from J, with 15 bases between. The germline CDR1 and CDR2 sequences are SEHNR and FQNEAQ (reference sequence). CDR3 protein: CASSPTRAVETQYF. In DNA form, the CDR3 reads TGTGCCAGCAGTCCGACAAGGGCCGTAGAGACCCAGTACTTC.